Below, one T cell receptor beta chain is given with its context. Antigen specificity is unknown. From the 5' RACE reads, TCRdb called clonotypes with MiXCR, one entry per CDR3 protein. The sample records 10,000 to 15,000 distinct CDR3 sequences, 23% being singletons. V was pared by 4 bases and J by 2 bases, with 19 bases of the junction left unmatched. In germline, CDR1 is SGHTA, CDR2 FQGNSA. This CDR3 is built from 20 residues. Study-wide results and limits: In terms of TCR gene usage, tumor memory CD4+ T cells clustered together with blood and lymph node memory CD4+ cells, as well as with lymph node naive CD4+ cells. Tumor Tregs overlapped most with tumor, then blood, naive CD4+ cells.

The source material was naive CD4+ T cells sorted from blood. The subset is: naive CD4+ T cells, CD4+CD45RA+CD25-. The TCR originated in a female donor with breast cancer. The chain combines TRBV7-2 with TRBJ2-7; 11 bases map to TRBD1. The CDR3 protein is CASSSIGGQGVPITPYEQYF. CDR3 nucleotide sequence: TGTGCCAGCAGCTCCATAGGGGGACAGGGGGTACCTATAACACCCTACGAGCAGTACTTC.